The rows below give T cell receptor beta chains drawn from one sample of a study of T-cell memory formation after mild COVID-19. MiXCR was run by TCRdb on the 5' RACE reads, yielding one entry per CDR3 protein. The table lists around 200,000 distinct CDR3 sequences, 8% to 11% of them singletons. Source material: PBMCs or a T cell subset sorted from them (not recorded which). The source is a man aged 18 to 29 who had mild COVID-19 (a few samples of this study predate the infection). Cell type and time point are not known. The CDR3 runs from the conserved cysteine through the conserved F or W. The D gene is left open where the match is weak. The listing skips clone size in some rows; elsewhere it reads once, few, many or a size class.

V gene,D gene,clone size,J gene,CDR3 DNA,CDR3 protein
TRBV20-1,NA,few,TRBJ1-2,TGCAGTGCTAGAGATTCCGGGAGAACGAACTATGGCTACACCTTC,CSARDSGRTNYGYTF
TRBV24-1,TRBD1,NA,TRBJ2-1,TGTGCCACCAGTGACCCCGCCGGGACAGGGAGCTACAATGAGCAGTTCTTC,CATSDPAGTGSYNEQFF
TRBV3-1,NA,NA,TRBJ1-2,TGTGCCAGCAGCCAAGGCAGGGGAAACTATGGCTACACCTTC,CASSQGRGNYGYTF
TRBV7-2,TRBD1,few,TRBJ1-4,TGTGCCAGCAGCTTGGGGACAGGGGAAGAAAAACTGTTTTTT,CASSLGTGEEKLFF
TRBV7-9,TRBD2,NA,TRBJ2-1,TGTGCCAGCAGCGTAAGTTGGCGGGGGGGCCGGAATGAGCAGTTCTTC,CASSVSWRGGRNEQFF
TRBV7-9,NA,few,TRBJ1-3,TGTGCCAGCACGCCCTCTGGAAACACCATATATTTT,CASTPSGNTIYF
TRBV20-1,TRBD2,NA,TRBJ2-7,TGCAGTGCGTCACTAGCGGGAACCTACGAGCAGTACTTC,CSASLAGTYEQYF
TRBV6-5,TRBD1,few,TRBJ1-2,TGTGCCAGCAGGCCATTATTATCGACAGGGGGGTATGGCTACACCTTC,CASRPLLSTGGYGYTF
TRBV6-2/TRBV6-3,NA,few,TRBJ1-6,TGTGCCAGCAGACAAGACCCTCGCGGGCGTTTACCCCTCCACTTT,CASRQDPRGRLPLHF
TRBV9,NA,NA,TRBJ1-4,TGTGCCAGCAGCTCAGGAGGCTGGGCTAATGAAAAACTGTTTTTT,CASSSGGWANEKLFF
TRBV20-1,NA,NA,TRBJ2-1,TGCAGTGCTACAGGTTCAGGGAATGGTTATGAGCAGTTCTTC,CSATGSGNGYEQFF
TRBV5-1,NA,NA,TRBJ2-3,TGCGCCAGCAGCCCCCGAAGCGACACAGATACGCAGTATTTT,CASSPRSDTDTQYF
TRBV15,NA,few,TRBJ1-5,TGTGCCACCAGCAGGGGGGGCGCTTCCAATCAGCCCCAGCATTTT,CATSRGGASNQPQHF
TRBV6-1,NA,NA,TRBJ1-4,TGTGCCAGCACATACCTGACCGGGACCCCCAATGAAAAACTGTTTTTT,CASTYLTGTPNEKLFF
TRBV12-3/TRBV12-4,NA,NA,TRBJ1-2,TGTGCCAGCAGTGTAACGGCTAACTATGGCTACACCTTC,CASSVTANYGYTF
TRBV11-1,TRBD2,NA,TRBJ2-3,TGTGCCAGCAGCCCTAGGAGCGGGGGTCTAGATACGCAGTATTTT,CASSPRSGGLDTQYF
TRBV7-2,NA,NA,TRBJ2-1,TGTGCCAGCAGCCCCCGGGTTGAGTCCCGTTCCTACAATGAGCAGTTCTTC,CASSPRVESRSYNEQFF
TRBV6-4,NA,NA,TRBJ1-1,TGTGCCAGCAGTGATAATGGAGGGCGAGCTTTCTTT,CASSDNGGRAFF
TRBV7-2,NA,NA,TRBJ1-5,TGTGCCAGCAGCGTCGATGGGGGAGGGAATCAGCCCCAGCATTTT,CASSVDGGGNQPQHF
TRBV12-3/TRBV12-4,NA,NA,TRBJ2-3,TGTGCCAGCAGTATAGGGGGGGGTCGCACAGATACGCAGTATTTT,CASSIGGGRTDTQYF
TRBV7-7,NA,many,TRBJ2-2,TGTGCTAGCAGCCTGGACGGAACGAACACCGGGGAGCTGTTTTTT,CASSLDGTNTGELFF
TRBV5-8,NA,few,TRBJ2-1,TGTGCCAGCAGCCTCCGGACTCGGGAGTTCTTC,CASSLRTREFF
TRBV4-1,NA,few,TRBJ2-3,TGCGCCAGCAGCCAAGAAAGGGCTAGCGGCACAGATACGCAGTATTTT,CASSQERASGTDTQYF
TRBV20-1,NA,NA,TRBJ2-5,TGCAGTGCTTTGCGGGGTCCCGAGACCCAGTACTTC,CSALRGPETQYF
TRBV19,NA,NA,TRBJ1-1,TGTGCCAGTAGTATAGGGGCAGGGGAAGCTTTCTTT,CASSIGAGEAFF
TRBV6-2/TRBV6-3,TRBD2,NA,TRBJ2-5,TGTGCCAGCAGTTACGAATTCGCGGGGGGGGCGACCCAGTACTTC,CASSYEFAGGATQYF
TRBV23-1,NA,many,TRBJ2-2,TGCGCCAGCAGTACGAGAGCCGGGGAGCTGTTTTTT,CASSTRAGELFF
TRBV18,NA,few,TRBJ2-3,TGTGCCAGCTCACCACTCTCCGTCTCCGGAAATACAGATACGCAGTATTTT,CASSPLSVSGNTDTQYF
TRBV4-1,NA,few,TRBJ1-2,TGCGCCAGCAGCCAAGATGCAAGCAGCCATCCCGCTAACTATGGCTACACCTTC,CASSQDASSHPANYGYTF
TRBV5-4,NA,many,TRBJ2-7,TGTGCCAGCAGCTTCGGGCAGGGCGGTAGCCACGAGCAGTACTTC,CASSFGQGGSHEQYF
TRBV5-1,NA,few,TRBJ1-1,TGCGCCAGCAGCTGGCTACCTAGGGACACTGAAGCTTTCTTT,CASSWLPRDTEAFF
TRBV7-2,NA,NA,TRBJ1-5,TGTGCCAGCAGCTTTCTCTCTGGGCCCCAGCATTTT,CASSFLSGPQHF
TRBV20-1,TRBD1,NA,TRBJ2-1,TGCAGTGCTAGCCGACAGGGGACCTACAATGAGCAGTTCTTC,CSASRQGTYNEQFF
TRBV12-3/TRBV12-4,NA,NA,TRBJ1-5,TGTGCCAGCAGTTTTGGTGAAAATCAGCCCCAGCATTTT,CASSFGENQPQHF
TRBV5-1,NA,NA,TRBJ1-2,TGCGCCAGCAGCCTGACAGCGACTAACTATGGCTACACCTTC,CASSLTATNYGYTF
TRBV20-1,NA,few,TRBJ1-2,TGCAGTGCTAGAGGGGCGGGGGCCCTCTATGGCTACACCTTC,CSARGAGALYGYTF
TRBV7-2,NA,few,TRBJ2-1,TGTGCCAGCAGCTCCCTGGCGGGGCAAAATGAGCAGTTCTTC,CASSSLAGQNEQFF
TRBV5-1,TRBD1,few,TRBJ2-7,TGCGCCAGCAGGCCCGGGACAGAATCATACGAGCAGTACTTC,CASRPGTESYEQYF
TRBV7-9,TRBD1,NA,TRBJ2-1,TGTGCCAGCAGCCCAGGACAGGGGTCCTCTGAGCAGTTCTTC,CASSPGQGSSEQFF
TRBV3-1,NA,NA,TRBJ2-3,TGTGCCAGCAGTTCGAGCGGCTTCAGCACAGATACGCAGTATTTT,CASSSSGFSTDTQYF
TRBV29-1,TRBD1,NA,TRBJ1-5,TGCAGCGTTCGTACTGGGACAGAGAGCAATCAGCCCCAGCATTTT,CSVRTGTESNQPQHF
TRBV4-1,NA,NA,TRBJ1-4,TGCGCCAGCTCCCGGACAGCAGGTGAAAAACTGTTTTTT,CASSRTAGEKLFF
TRBV7-3,TRBD2,few,TRBJ2-5,TGTGCCAGCAGCTTAACTAGCGGGGGCCGAAAGACCCAAGAGACCCAGTACTTC,CASSLTSGGRKTQETQYF
TRBV6-6,TRBD2,NA,TRBJ2-1,TGTGCCACCCTCGAGGGGCGGGGGGGCTACAATGAGCAGTTCTTC,CATLEGRGGYNEQFF
TRBV7-9,NA,many,TRBJ2-3,TGTGCCAGCAGCTTATTCACCCGCACAGATACGCAGTATTTT,CASSLFTRTDTQYF
TRBV30,NA,NA,TRBJ2-7,TGTGCCTGGAGTGGGACAGCGAGCTACGAGCAGTACTTC,CAWSGTASYEQYF
TRBV5-1,TRBD2,many,TRBJ2-3,TGCGCCAGCAGCATGGTCCCCGCGGGGGGGCCGGCAGATACGCAGTATTTT,CASSMVPAGGPADTQYF
TRBV28,NA,few,TRBJ1-3,TGTGCCAGCAGTTCGGGGGAGGACACCATATATTTT,CASSSGEDTIYF
TRBV7-6,NA,NA,TRBJ2-7,TGTGCCAGCAGCTTAGAGGCCGGAACCTACGAGCAGTACTTC,CASSLEAGTYEQYF
TRBV19,TRBD1,NA,TRBJ2-3,TGTGCCAGTAGGCCACAGGGGAACACAGATACGCAGTATTTT,CASRPQGNTDTQYF
TRBV14,TRBD1,NA,TRBJ2-7,TGTGCCAGCAGCCAACTAGGACAGGGAGAACACGAGCAGTACTTC,CASSQLGQGEHEQYF
TRBV7-3,TRBD2,NA,TRBJ2-3,TGTGCCAGCAGCTTAACGGGAGCTAGCGGGGGCCCCAATACGCAGTATTTT,CASSLTGASGGPNTQYF
TRBV6-5,NA,few,TRBJ2-6,TGTGCCAGCAGCAGGGACCCTACGGGGGTCCTGACTTTC,CASSRDPTGVLTF
TRBV19,NA,few,TRBJ1-1,TGTGCCACCGCAAGACAGCCGAACACTGAAGCTTTCTTT,CATARQPNTEAFF
TRBV6-2/TRBV6-3,NA,many,TRBJ1-1,TGTGCCAGCAGTCTCAGGAACACTGAAGCTTTCTTT,CASSLRNTEAFF
TRBV4-1,TRBD1,NA,TRBJ2-3,TGCGCCAGCAGCCGGAGACAGGGGGAAACAGATACGCAGTATTTT,CASSRRQGETDTQYF
TRBV20-1,NA,many,TRBJ1-5,TGCAGTGCTAGACAAAGGGGTTTGCGCAATCAGCCCCAGCATTTT,CSARQRGLRNQPQHF
TRBV6-2/TRBV6-3,NA,NA,TRBJ2-2,TGTGCCAGCAGCGATACGGGGAACACCGGGGAGCTGTTTTTT,CASSDTGNTGELFF
TRBV6-1,TRBD1,few,TRBJ2-7,TGTGCCAGCAGTTCCGGGACAGGGGACTACTTC,CASSSGTGDYF
TRBV20-1,NA,NA,TRBJ1-6,TGCAGTGCCACCTTACAGGATAATTCACCCCTCCACTTT,CSATLQDNSPLHF